A single sample is the source of the 9 T cell receptor beta chains below, sequenced in a study of T cell responses to AZD1222 COVID-19 vaccine. Sequenced by immunoSEQ multiplex PCR; TCRdb stores in-frame clones only, minus some. The sample includes some 150,000 clones, approximately 94% seen only once; the top ten take about 1.3%. Here the sequenced sample was peripheral blood, taken on day 0 of AZD1222 vaccination. These receptors were taken from an adult in good health.

The chain links TRBV6-5 to TRBJ2-2; 8 positions agree with TRBD1. The CDR3 has 15 residues. Germline CDR1 reads MNHEY; CDR2 reads SVGAGI. V gave up 6 bases and J gave up 5 bases; unmatched junction bases: 8. The CDR3 loop is CASSSGQGETGELFF. CDR3 in DNA: TGTGCCAGCAGCTCCGGACAGGGTGAAACCGGGGAGCTGTTTTTT.

Here the CDR3 reads CARQILARENTGELFF. CDR3 coding DNA: TGTGCCAGACAAATCCTAGCGCGAGAGAACACCGGGGAGCTGTTTTTT. The chain combines TRBV27 with TRBJ2-2; a weak D match, TRBD2 (6 bases). Germline CDR1 is MNHEY and CDR2 is SMNVEV (reference sequence). V lost 9 bases and J 1 base, leaving 18 bases between the germline ends. This CDR3 has 16 amino acids.

The chain uses TRBV29-1 and TRBJ2-1, with TRBD2 matching over 12 bases. CDR1 and CDR2 (germline): SQVTM, ANQGSEA. The CDR3 length is 15 residues. The V segment lost 3 bases and the J segment 3 bases; nucleotides outside the gene matches: 3. The CDR3 is CSVEGGLAGYNEQFF. In DNA, the CDR3 is TGCAGCGTTGAGGGGGGACTAGCGGGCTACAATGAGCAGTTCTTC.

The rearrangement links TRBV9 to TRBJ2-3, with 12 bases aligning to TRBD2. The CDR3 extends over 16 amino acids. Losses at the gene ends were 0 bases for V and 4 bases for J; bases not matched to a gene: 3. Per germline, CDR1 SGDLS and CDR2 YYNGEE. The CDR3 reads CASSVGASGRADTQYF. CDR3 DNA: TGTGCCAGCAGCGTAGGAGCTAGCGGGAGGGCAGATACGCAGTATTTT.

The CDR3 DNA reads TGTGCCAGTAGTCCCAGGGTTGGCCTGAGAGGGATCACAGATACGCAGTATTTT. Residues: CASSPRVGLRGITDTQYF. The chain carries TRBV19 and TRBJ2-3, with D perhaps matching TRBD1 or TRBD2 (5 bases each). The CDR3 covers 18 residues. Trimming removed 5 bases from V and 2 bases from J, with 23 bases in between. Germline CDR1 is LNHDA and CDR2 is SQIVND (reference sequence).

J is TRBJ1-2 and V is TRBV14; D not certain. The CDR3 length is 15 residues. Germline values: CDR1 SGHDN, CDR2 FVKESK. The V and J ends lost 0 bases and 2 bases respectively, with 10 bases between them. CDR3: CASSQDPRGNYGYTF. In DNA form, the CDR3 reads TGTGCCAGCAGCCAAGATCCCCGCGGAAACTATGGCTACACCTTC. Full variable domain (outside the CDR3, taken from reference TRBV14 and TRBJ1-2): EAGVTQFPSHSVIEKGQTVTLRCDPISGHDNLYWYRRVMGKEIKFLLHFVKESKQDESGMPNNRFLAERTGGTYSTLKVQPAELEDSGVYFCASSQDPRGNYGYTFGSGTRLTVV.

The chain carries TRBV18 and TRBJ1-3; 7 bases map to TRBD1. The V gene's germline CDR1 is KGHSH and CDR2 LQKENI. The CDR3 contains 13 residues. The ends lost 3 bases at V and 8 bases at J; junction bases unmatched: 4. The CDR3 spells CASSPGQPDTIYF. CDR3 coding DNA: TGTGCCAGCTCACCGGGACAGCCAGACACCATATATTTT.

This clone was observed once. The chain carries TRBV24-1 and TRBJ1-5, with D possibly TRBD1 on 5 matching bases. Germline CDR1 is KGHDR and CDR2 is SFDVKD. V dropped 5 bases and J dropped 7 bases, with 11 bases sitting between them. The CDR3 is 13 amino acids. The DNA for the CDR3 is TGTGCCACCAGTGGTGGGGCGGGGCAGCCCCAGCATTTT. Its protein is CATSGGAGQPQHF.

The chain couples TRBV28 to TRBJ2-1, with 9 bases that match TRBD2. The J segment lost 5 bases and the V segment lost 8 bases, leaving 10 bases of the junction unmatched. Germline CDR1 and CDR2: MDHEN and SYDVKM. The CDR3 totals 15 residues. The CDR3 DNA sequence: TGTGCCAGCCGCGGGGGCGGGGGGGATCACAATGAGCAGTTCTTC. Protein sequence: CASRGGGGDHNEQFF.